One and the same sample provided the 22 T cell receptor beta chains below, sequenced in a study of T cells in localized non-small cell lung cancer. Profiling relied on immunoSEQ multiplex PCR, and the TCRdb table lists in-frame clones only, not all of them. Of roughly 20,000 clones listed, roughly 90% are singletons. The specimen comprised peripheral blood, sampled before any cancer treatment. These receptors all come from a man aged 35-69 years with stage I lung adenocarcinoma.

This chain joins TRBV28 and TRBJ2-1; 9 positions match TRBD2. Trimming cost V 5 bases and J 15 bases; bases outside gene matches: 11. The CDR3 spans 13 residues. The germline gives CDR1 MDHEN, CDR2 SYDVKM. CDR3 DNA sequence: TGTGCCAGCAGTAGAATGGCGGGGGGGCCGGGGTTCTTC. Its protein product is CASSRMAGGPGFF.

The gene calls are TRBV27 and TRBJ2-5; 7 bases map to TRBD2. V shed 8 bases, J shed 5 bases, and the junction held 5 bases outside the gene matches. Germline assignment: CDR1 MNHEY and CDR2 SMNVEV (reference sequence). This CDR3 comprises 12 residues. The CDR3 loop is CASGEGRETQYF. The CDR3 coding sequence is TGTGCCAGCGGGGAGGGGAGGGAGACCCAGTACTTC.

The chain recombines TRBV2 with TRBJ2-7, with D maybe TRBD2 (5 bases). Germline-derived CDR1 and CDR2 are SNHLY and FYNNEI. Trimming cost V 9 bases and J 5 bases, with 17 bases left between them. This CDR3 contains 13 residues. CDR3: CASTYRGRHEQYF. DNA of the CDR3: TGTGCCAGTACGTATCGGGGAAGGCACGAGCAGTACTTC.

This clone was seen a handful of times. V and J are TRBV6-1 and TRBJ2-1, with a tentative D call TRBD1 (6 bases). The CDR3 is 14 amino acids. Germline CDR1 MNHNS, CDR2 SASEGT. V was pared by 6 bases and J by 7 bases, with 16 bases between. DNA of the CDR3: TGTGCCAGCAGGGTGGCAGGGGTCGTTAATGAGCAGTTCTTC. Translated: CASRVAGVVNEQFF.

The chain uses TRBV5-4 and TRBJ2-7, with TRBD2 matching over 10 bases. This CDR3 has 15 amino acids. Trimming took 4 bases from V and 3 from J; bases not matched to a gene: 7. Germline V lookup: CDR1 SGHNT, CDR2 YYREEE (reference sequence). CDR3 sequence (DNA): TGTGCCAGCAGCACCCGACTAGCGGGCCGCTACGAGCAGTACTTC. Translated, it gives CASSTRLAGRYEQYF.

The chain combines TRBV5-6 with TRBJ2-7; the D is unclear. The CDR3 contains 13 residues. CDR1 SGHDT and CDR2 YYEEEE come from the germline V gene. The ends were cut back, 3 bases at V and 7 bases at J, with 14 bases in the middle. CDR3 in amino acids: CASSSRPSSEQYF. CDR3 nucleotides: TGTGCCAGCAGCTCTCGACCCAGTTCGGAGCAGTACTTC.

The genes are TRBV5-1 and TRBJ1-1, with D perhaps matching TRBD1 (6 bases). There are 15 residues in the CDR3. With 0 bases removed from V and 5 bases from J, the gap between germline ends came to 14 bases. Germline V gene data show CDR1 as SGHRS and CDR2 as YFSETQ. The CDR3 spells CASSLAVGARTEAFF. The CDR3 nucleotides read TGCGCCAGCAGCTTGGCCGTGGGGGCGCGGACTGAAGCTTTCTTT.

This clone was seen once. The chain is built from TRBV19 and TRBJ1-5; D is undetermined. Per germline, CDR1 LNHDA and CDR2 SQIVND (reference sequence). The V end lost 5 bases, the J end lost 5 bases, and 7 bases lay between the germline ends. The CDR3 sequence is 12 residues long. CDR3 amino acids: CASSLGYQPQHF. The DNA for the CDR3 is TGTGCCAGTAGTTTGGGTTATCAGCCCCAGCATTTT.

V usage is TRBV6-5 and J usage is TRBJ1-3; D perhaps matches TRBD1 (6 bases). V was cut by 5 bases and J by 1 base, with 9 bases left in between. Germline V CDR1 and CDR2: MNHEY, SVGAGI. The CDR3 is 14 residues long. The CDR3 nucleotides are TGTGCCAGCAGTCCTGACAGGTCTGGAAACACCATATATTTT. This translates into CASSPDRSGNTIYF.

The genes are TRBV7-6 and TRBJ2-2; D may correspond to TRBD1 or TRBD2 (5 bases each). Germline loops: CDR1 SGHVS, CDR2 FNYEAQ. The CDR3 consists of 18 residues. V dropped 4 bases and J dropped 1 base, with 19 bases sitting between them. The CDR3 coding sequence is TGTGCCAGCAGCTCCGAAGCCCCGGGACGGGTGAACACCGGGGAGCTGTTTTTT. It yields the protein CASSSEAPGRVNTGELFF.

V and J are TRBV7-2 and TRBJ1-1; D is uncertain. CDR3 length: 13 residues. Germline loops: CDR1 SGHTA, CDR2 FQGNSA. V was clipped by 1 base and J by 2 bases, with 5 bases between them. Written as DNA, the CDR3 is TGTGCCAGCAGCTTAGACGCTAACACTGAAGCTTTCTTT. Amino acids: CASSLDANTEAFF.

This chain links TRBV6-6 with TRBJ1-4; no clear D gene. This CDR3 has 15 residues. V was clipped by 2 bases and J by 0 bases, with 7 bases between them. CDR1 is MNHNY, CDR2 SVGAGI, per germline (reference sequence). The CDR3 nucleotides read TGTGCCAGCAGTTACAGGCAGGCAACTAATGAAAAACTGTTTTTT. The encoded protein is CASSYRQATNEKLFF.

This sequence joins TRBV10-3 and TRBJ2-6; D might be TRBD1 (5 bases). This CDR3 is built from 15 residues. V dropped 5 bases and J dropped 2 bases, with 10 bases sitting between them. Germline assignment: CDR1 ENHRY and CDR2 SYGVKD. In nucleotides, the CDR3 is TGTGCCATCAGTCAGGGCGCTGCTGGGGCCAACGTCCTGACTTTC. This translates into CAISQGAAGANVLTF.

J is TRBJ2-5 and V is TRBV9; 11 positions match TRBD2. The length of the CDR3 is 17 residues. Losses at the gene ends were 2 bases for V and 4 bases for J; bases not matched to a gene: 10. Per germline, CDR1 SGDLS and CDR2 YYNGEE. CDR3 in amino acids: CASSVRERLAGGETQYF. The CDR3 region has the DNA TGTGCCAGCAGCGTTAGAGAGAGGCTAGCGGGAGGAGAGACCCAGTACTTC.

The CDR3 sequence: CASGRRDRDYEQYF. The CDR3 coding sequence is TGTGCCAGCGGCCGGCGGGACAGGGACTACGAGCAGTACTTC. V is TRBV7-2 and J is TRBJ2-7; 9 bases agree with TRBD1. The junction had 8 bases not matched to a gene; V was cut back by 8 bases and J by 3 bases. Germline-derived CDR1 and CDR2 are SGHTA and FQGNSA. The CDR3 spans 14 residues.

The V and J genes are TRBV18 and TRBJ1-5; 9 positions agree with TRBD1. Germline V lookup: CDR1 KGHSH, CDR2 LQKENI. The CDR3 is 14 residues long. The trim removed 3 bases at V and 5 bases at J, leaving 2 bases unmatched. The CDR3, as DNA: TGTGCCAGCTCACCTCGGACAGGGGATCAGCCCCAGCATTTT. Amino acids: CASSPRTGDQPQHF.

CDR3 DNA sequence: TGTGCCAGCAGTTACGATTCTGCAACTAATGAAAAACTGTTTTTT. This encodes CASSYDSATNEKLFF. The J gene is TRBJ1-4, the V gene TRBV6-5, with D unresolved. Trimming cost V 2 bases and J 0 bases, with 7 bases left between them. This CDR3 comprises 15 residues. Germline V CDR1 and CDR2: MNHEY, SVGAGI.

V usage is TRBV5-4 and J usage is TRBJ2-3; possibly TRBD1 for D (5 bases). CDR3 length equals 16 residues. From germline, CDR1 is SGHNT and CDR2 YYREEE (reference sequence). V was shortened by 0 bases and J by 0 bases, with 11 bases between the two germline ends. The chain's CDR3 is CASSLDPGWSTDTQYF. Here the CDR3 DNA reads TGTGCCAGCAGCTTGGATCCAGGGTGGAGCACAGATACGCAGTATTTT.

This chain uses TRBV19 with TRBJ2-2; 14 bases are a match to TRBD2. The CDR3 spans 16 residues. The junction had 2 bases not matched to a gene; V was cut back by 4 bases and J by 4 bases. Germline V CDR1 and CDR2: LNHDA, SQIVND (reference sequence). The CDR3 sequence is CASSSGTSGGTGELFF. Written as DNA, the CDR3 is TGTGCCAGTAGTAGTGGGACTAGCGGGGGCACCGGGGAGCTGTTTTTT.

V gene TRBV4-1 combines with J gene TRBJ1-2; no firm D call. Germline V lookup: CDR1 MGHRA, CDR2 YSYEKL. V was cut by 1 base and J by 7 bases, with 19 bases left in between. The CDR3 consists of 16 residues. CDR3 in DNA: TGCGCCAGCAGCCAAGCTTCACCTAGATGGCGGGGTGGCTACACCTTC. It specifies CASSQASPRWRGGYTF.

This clone was seen only a few times. The rearrangement uses TRBV6-1 and TRBJ1-2; 12 nucleotides line up with TRBD1. This CDR3 is 13 amino acids long. The germline V gene has CDR1 MNHNS and CDR2 SASEGT. Germline trimming cut 6 bases from V and 10 bases from J; bases unmatched to any gene: 6. CDR3 nucleotide sequence: TGTGCCAGCAGGCCGGGACAGGGGGCTATCTACACCTTC. Its protein is CASRPGQGAIYTF.

This chain links TRBV6-6 with TRBJ2-7; the D is unclear. V lost 6 bases and J 0 bases, leaving 9 bases between the germline ends. The germline V gene has CDR1 MNHNY and CDR2 SVGAGI (reference sequence). This CDR3 contains 13 residues. The CDR3 here is CASSLGYSYEQYF. The CDR3 DNA sequence: TGTGCCAGCAGCCTGGGATACTCCTACGAGCAGTACTTC.